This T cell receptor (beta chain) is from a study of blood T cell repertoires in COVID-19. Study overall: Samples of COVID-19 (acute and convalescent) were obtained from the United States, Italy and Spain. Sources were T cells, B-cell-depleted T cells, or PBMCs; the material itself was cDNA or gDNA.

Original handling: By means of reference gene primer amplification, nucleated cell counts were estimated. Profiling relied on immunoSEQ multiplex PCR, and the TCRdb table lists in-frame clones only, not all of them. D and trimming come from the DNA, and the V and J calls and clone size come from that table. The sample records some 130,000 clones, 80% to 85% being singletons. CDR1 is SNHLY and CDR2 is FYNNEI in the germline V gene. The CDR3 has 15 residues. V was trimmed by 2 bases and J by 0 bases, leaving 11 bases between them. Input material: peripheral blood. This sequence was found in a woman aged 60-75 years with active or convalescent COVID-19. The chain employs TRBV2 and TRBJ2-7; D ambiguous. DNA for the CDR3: TGTGCCAGCAGTGAACGTCGACTGAGCTCCTACGAGCAGTACGTC. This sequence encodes CASSERRLSSYEQYV.